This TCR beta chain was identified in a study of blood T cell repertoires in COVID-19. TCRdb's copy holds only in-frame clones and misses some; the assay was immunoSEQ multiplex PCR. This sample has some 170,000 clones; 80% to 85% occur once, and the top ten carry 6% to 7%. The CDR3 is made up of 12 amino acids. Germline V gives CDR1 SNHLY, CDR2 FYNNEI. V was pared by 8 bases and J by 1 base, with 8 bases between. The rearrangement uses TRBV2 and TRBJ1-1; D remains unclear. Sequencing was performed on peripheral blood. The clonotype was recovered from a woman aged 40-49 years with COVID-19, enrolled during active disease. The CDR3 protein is CASDTQNTEAFF. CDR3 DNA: TGTGCCAGCGACACGCAGAACACTGAAGCTTTCTTT.